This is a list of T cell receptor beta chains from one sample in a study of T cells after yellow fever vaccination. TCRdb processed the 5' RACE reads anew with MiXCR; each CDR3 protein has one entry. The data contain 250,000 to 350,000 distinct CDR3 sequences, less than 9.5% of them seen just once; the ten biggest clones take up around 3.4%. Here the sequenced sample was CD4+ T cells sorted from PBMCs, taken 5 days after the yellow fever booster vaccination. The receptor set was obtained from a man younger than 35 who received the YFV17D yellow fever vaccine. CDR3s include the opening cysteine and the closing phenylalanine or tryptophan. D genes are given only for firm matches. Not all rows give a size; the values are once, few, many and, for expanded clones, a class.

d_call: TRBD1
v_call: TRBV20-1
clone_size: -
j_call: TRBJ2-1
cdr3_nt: TGCAGTGCTACTAGGGGGCCGAACAATGAGCAGTTCTTC
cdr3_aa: CSATRGPNNEQFF

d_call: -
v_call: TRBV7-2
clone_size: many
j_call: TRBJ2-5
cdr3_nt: -
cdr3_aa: CASSFRFGGVPQYF

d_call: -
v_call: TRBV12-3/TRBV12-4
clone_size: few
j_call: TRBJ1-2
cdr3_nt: TGTGCCAGCACCGACCTTGGCAGAGGCTATGGCTACACCTTC
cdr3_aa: CASTDLGRGYGYTF

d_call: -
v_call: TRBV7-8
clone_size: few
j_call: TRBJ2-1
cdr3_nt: TGTGCCAGCAGCCCAAGGGGCATCACTCAGACCAATGAGCAGTTCTTC
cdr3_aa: CASSPRGITQTNEQFF

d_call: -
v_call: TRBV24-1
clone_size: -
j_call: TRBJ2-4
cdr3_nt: TGTGCCACCAGTGACCCCAAGGGGGTCGGGGACATTCAGTACTTC
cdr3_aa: CATSDPKGVGDIQYF

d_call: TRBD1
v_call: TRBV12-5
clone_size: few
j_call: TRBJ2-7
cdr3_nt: TGTGCTAGTGGACCTGAACAGGGGGAACCCTACGAGCAGTACTTC
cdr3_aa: CASGPEQGEPYEQYF

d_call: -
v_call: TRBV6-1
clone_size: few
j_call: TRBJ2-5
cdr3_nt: TGTGCCAGCAGTGGGTGGATACAGGGCCAAGAGACCCAGTACTTC
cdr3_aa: CASSGWIQGQETQYF

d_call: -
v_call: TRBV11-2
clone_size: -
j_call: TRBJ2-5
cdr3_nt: TGTGCCAGCAGCTTAGAACTGGGCCCAGCCGCTCAAGAGACCCAGTACTTC
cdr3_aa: CASSLELGPAAQETQYF

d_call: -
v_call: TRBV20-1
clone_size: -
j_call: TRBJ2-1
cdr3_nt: TGCAGTGAGTGGGGGACCCCTGGAGAGCAGTTCTTC
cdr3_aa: CSEWGTPGEQFF

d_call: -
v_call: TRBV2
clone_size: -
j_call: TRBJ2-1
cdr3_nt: TGTGCCGGTCTATCGACTCCTAGCTCCTACAATGAGCAGTTCTTC
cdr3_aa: CAGLSTPSSYNEQFF

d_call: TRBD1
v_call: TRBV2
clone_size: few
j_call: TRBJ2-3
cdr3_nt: TGTGCCAGCAGGGTGACAGGGGGCGGGAAGTATTTT
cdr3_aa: CASRVTGGGKYF

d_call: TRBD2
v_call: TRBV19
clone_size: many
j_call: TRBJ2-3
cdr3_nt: TGTGCCAGTAGCCCCGGGGGGGATACGCAGTATTTT
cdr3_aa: CASSPGGDTQYF

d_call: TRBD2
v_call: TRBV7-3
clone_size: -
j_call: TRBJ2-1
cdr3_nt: TGTGCCAGCAAACCGGGGGGCTCCTACAATGAGCAGTTCTTC
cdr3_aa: CASKPGGSYNEQFF

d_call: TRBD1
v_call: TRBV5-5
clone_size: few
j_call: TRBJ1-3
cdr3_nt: TGTGCCAGCAGCGTGGGACAGCCCTCTGGAAACACCATATATTTT
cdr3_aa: CASSVGQPSGNTIYF

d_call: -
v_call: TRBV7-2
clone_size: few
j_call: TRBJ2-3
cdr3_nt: TGTGCCAGCAGCTTAGGAGTCTATTCGGATACGCAGTATTTT
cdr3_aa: CASSLGVYSDTQYF

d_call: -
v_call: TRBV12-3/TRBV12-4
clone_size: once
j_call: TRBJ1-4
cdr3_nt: TGTGCCAGCAGTTTACTGCGAGCAACTAATGAAAAACTGTTTTTT
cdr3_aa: CASSLLRATNEKLFF

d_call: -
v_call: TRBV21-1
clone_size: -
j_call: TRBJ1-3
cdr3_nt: TGTGCCAGCAGCAAGAGTGAGGGAAACACCATATATTTT
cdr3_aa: CASSKSEGNTIYF

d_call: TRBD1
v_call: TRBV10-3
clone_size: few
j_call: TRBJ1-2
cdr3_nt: TGTGCCATCACTATGGGACAGGGGATTAACTCTGGCTACACCTTC
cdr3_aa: CAITMGQGINSGYTF

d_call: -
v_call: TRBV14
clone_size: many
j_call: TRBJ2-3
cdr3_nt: TGTGCCAGCAGCCAAGATCCTGAGGGCGCGCAGTATTTT
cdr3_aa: CASSQDPEGAQYF

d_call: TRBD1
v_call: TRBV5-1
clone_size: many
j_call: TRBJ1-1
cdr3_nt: TGCGCCAGCAGCGTTACCGGGACAGTGGGCACTGAAGCTTTCTTT
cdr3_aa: CASSVTGTVGTEAFF

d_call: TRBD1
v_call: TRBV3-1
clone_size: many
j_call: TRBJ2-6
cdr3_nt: TGTGCCAGCAGCCACGACAGGGGGCACTTTGGGGCCAACGTCCTGACTTTC
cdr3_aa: CASSHDRGHFGANVLTF

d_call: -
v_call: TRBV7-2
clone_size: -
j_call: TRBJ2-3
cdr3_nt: TGTGCCAGCAGCTTCGCAAAGGGGGATACGCAGTATTTT
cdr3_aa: CASSFAKGDTQYF

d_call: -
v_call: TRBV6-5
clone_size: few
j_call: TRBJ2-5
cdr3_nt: TGTGCCAGCAGTTACTCCTTTGGGGGCTCCGGAGAGACCCAGTACTTC
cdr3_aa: CASSYSFGGSGETQYF

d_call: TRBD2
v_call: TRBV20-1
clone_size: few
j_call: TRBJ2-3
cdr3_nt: TGCAGTGCTTCATCGGTAACCGGGACTAGCTACGCCACAGATACGCAGTATTTT
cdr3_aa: CSASSVTGTSYATDTQYF

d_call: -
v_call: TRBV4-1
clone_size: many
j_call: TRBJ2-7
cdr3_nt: TGCGCCAGCAGCCAAGTCCTCGGGCGGAGCTCCTACGAGCAGTACTTC
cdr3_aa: CASSQVLGRSSYEQYF

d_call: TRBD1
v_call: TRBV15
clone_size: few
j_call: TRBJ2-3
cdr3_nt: TGTGCCACCAGCAGAGAAGGGGGCCACAGCACAGATACGCAGTATTTT
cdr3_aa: CATSREGGHSTDTQYF

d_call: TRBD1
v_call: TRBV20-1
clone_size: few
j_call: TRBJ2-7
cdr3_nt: TGCAGTGCTAGTCGGGACAGGGGTTCCTACGAGCAGTACTTC
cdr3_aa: CSASRDRGSYEQYF

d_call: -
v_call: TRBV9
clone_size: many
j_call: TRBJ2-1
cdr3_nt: TGTGCCAGCGCCGAGGGGCCCCACGGGGACAATGAGCAGTTCTTC
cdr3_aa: CASAEGPHGDNEQFF

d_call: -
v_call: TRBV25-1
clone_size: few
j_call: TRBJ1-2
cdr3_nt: TGTGCCAGCAGTGAATACGCAGAGATCTATGGCTACACCTTC
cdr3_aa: CASSEYAEIYGYTF

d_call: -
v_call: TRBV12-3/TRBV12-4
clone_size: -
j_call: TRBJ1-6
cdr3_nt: TGTGCCAGCAGTCCCGAGCCAAATTCACCCCTCCACTTT
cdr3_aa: CASSPEPNSPLHF

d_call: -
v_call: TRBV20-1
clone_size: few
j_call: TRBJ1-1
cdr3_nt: TGCAGTGCTAGAGATGGGTTCACTGAAGCTTTCTTT
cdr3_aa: CSARDGFTEAFF

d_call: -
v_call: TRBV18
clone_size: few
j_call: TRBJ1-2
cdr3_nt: TGTGCCAGCTCACCGGGCAGAGTGGGCGCCTATGGCTACACCTTC
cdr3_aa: CASSPGRVGAYGYTF

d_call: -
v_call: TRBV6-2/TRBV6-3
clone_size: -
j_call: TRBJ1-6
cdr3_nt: TGTGCCAGCAGCATCCAGTTGTATAATTCACCCCTCCACTTT
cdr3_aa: CASSIQLYNSPLHF

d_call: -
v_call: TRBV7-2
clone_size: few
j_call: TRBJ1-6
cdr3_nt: TGTGCCAGCAGCTTAGCTGGGGGCCCAAGCTCCTATAATTCACCCCTCCACTTT
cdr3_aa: CASSLAGGPSSYNSPLHF

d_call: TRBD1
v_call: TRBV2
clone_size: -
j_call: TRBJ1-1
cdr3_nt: TGTGCCAGTTCAGGACAGGCGGGCACTGAAGCTTTCTTT
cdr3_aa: CASSGQAGTEAFF

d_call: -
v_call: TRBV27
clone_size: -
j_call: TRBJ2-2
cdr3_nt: TGTGCCAGCAGTCCTTTTACGCAGGGTCCCGGGGAGCTGTTTTTT
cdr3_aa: CASSPFTQGPGELFF

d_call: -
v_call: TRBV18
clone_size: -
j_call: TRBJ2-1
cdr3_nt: TGTGCCAGCTCACGGGCGGGGACCTACAATGAGCAGTTCTTC
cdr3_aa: CASSRAGTYNEQFF

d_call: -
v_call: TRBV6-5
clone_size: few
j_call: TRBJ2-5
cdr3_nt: TGTGCCAGCAGTTACGGTGGTGGAGAGACCCAGTACTTC
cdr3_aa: CASSYGGGETQYF